This T cell receptor (beta chain) was found in a study of shared clonotypes between healthy human individuals. Assay used: immunoSEQ multiplex PCR; TCRdb lists only in-frame clones, some missing. Of hundreds of thousands of clones in the sample, more than 70% are singletons; the top ten hold around 2%. Germline CDR1 reads MDHEN; CDR2 reads SYDVKM. This CDR3 is built from 16 residues. V lost 5 bases and J lost 2, with 15 bases in between. The rearrangement links TRBV28 to TRBJ2-2, with a weak D call TRBD1 (6 bases). The sample comprised memory CD4+ T cells sorted from blood. Noted subset: CD45RA-negative fraction. The TCR originated in a woman in her 30s in good health. The CDR3 region has the DNA TGTGCCAGCAGTCTTCTGGACAGCCACAACACCGGGGAGCTGTTTTTT. Amino acid sequence: CASSLLDSHNTGELFF.